Listed below are T cell receptor beta chains from one sample, sequenced in a study of T cell responses to AZD1222 COVID-19 vaccine. TCRdb keeps only in-frame clones here, not all; method: immunoSEQ multiplex PCR. The table lists around 52,000 clones, approximately 86% of them singletons, with roughly 17% in the top ten. The sample here was peripheral blood, taken on day 0 of AZD1222 vaccination. These receptors were collected from an adult in good health. Both conserved end residues are part of each CDR3. D genes are given only for firm matches. Size tells how often a clone was seen (once, few, many) or the class of an expanded clone, and some rows leave it out.

V	size	J	D	CDR3	DNA
TRBV7-3	few	TRBJ2-2	-	CASSFTGSTGELFF	TGTGCCAGCAGCTTCACGGGGTCCACCGGGGAGCTGTTTTTT
TRBV15	few	TRBJ1-4	-	CATSFNPEDEKLFF	TGTGCCACCAGCTTCAACCCTGAGGATGAAAAACTGTTTTTT
TRBV19	-	TRBJ1-1	-	CASSIRPGAGDTEAFF	TGTGCCAGTAGTATACGTCCAGGGGCCGGGGACACTGAAGCTTTCTTT
TRBV7-3	once	TRBJ2-1	TRBD2	CASSFVAGGPYNEQFF	TGTGCCAGCAGCTTCGTAGCGGGAGGGCCCTACAATGAGCAGTTCTTC
TRBV5-1	-	TRBJ1-6	TRBD1	CASSMDRVDSPLHF	TGCGCCAGCAGCATGGACAGGGTTGATTCACCCCTCCACTTT
TRBV7-8	-	TRBJ1-2	-	CASSLTAGWDGYTF	TGTGCCAGCAGCTTAACCGCGGGGTGGGATGGCTACACCTTC
TRBV19	once	TRBJ1-1	-	CASSVGTPSNTEAFF	TGTGCCAGTAGTGTCGGAACTCCTTCGAACACTGAAGCTTTCTTT
TRBV28	-	TRBJ2-2	-	CASSLLDTGELFF	TGTGCCAGCAGTTTATTGGACACCGGGGAGCTGTTTTTT
TRBV28	-	TRBJ1-4	-	CASSLPGFRGAGEKLFF	TGTGCCAGCAGTTTACCTGGCTTCCGGGGCGCGGGGGAAAAACTGTTTTTT
TRBV29-1	-	TRBJ2-3	TRBD2	CSVETRRRQTGTSGMNNTDTQYF	TGCAGCGTTGAAACACGGCGGCGTCAGACCGGGACTAGCGGGATGAATAACACAGATACGCAGTATTTT
TRBV19	few	TRBJ2-4	-	CASSTQSRTDIQYF	TGTGCCAGTAGTACCCAGAGTCGTACGGACATTCAGTACTTC
TRBV4-3	-	TRBJ1-5	-	CASSPVVGNQPQHF	TGCGCCAGCAGCCCGGTGGTCGGGAATCAGCCCCAGCATTTT
TRBV7-9	-	TRBJ1-1	-	CASSLDANTEAFF	TGTGCCAGCAGCTTGGACGCGAACACTGAAGCTTTCTTT
TRBV7-9	-	TRBJ1-1	-	CASIERRQARTEAFF	TGTGCCAGCATCGAACGTCGCCAGGCGCGCACTGAAGCTTTCTTT
TRBV6-5	-	TRBJ1-2	TRBD1	CASSPQGAGYGYTF	TGTGCCAGCAGTCCACAGGGGGCAGGGTATGGCTACACCTTC
TRBV4-3	-	TRBJ2-1	TRBD2	CASSQGVSGTYNEQFF	TGCGCCAGCAGCCAAGGTGTTAGCGGGACTTACAATGAGCAGTTCTTC
TRBV18	few	TRBJ1-5	-	CASSPGAGNQPQHF	TGTGCCAGCTCACCAGGGGCGGGCAATCAGCCCCAGCATTTT
TRBV28	-	TRBJ2-7	-	CTSSLLGAYEQYF	TGTACCAGCAGTCTCCTGGGGGCCTACGAGCAGTACTTC
TRBV11-2	-	TRBJ1-2	-	CATWEGNYGYTF	TGTGCCACCTGGGAGGGGAACTATGGCTACACCTTC
TRBV5-1	-	TRBJ2-3	TRBD2	CASSSWTSGSTDTQYF	TGCGCCAGCAGCTCCTGGACTAGCGGGAGCACAGATACGCAGTATTTT
TRBV7-9	-	TRBJ2-7	TRBD2	CAGGLAGSYEQYF	TGTGCCGGAGGACTAGCGGGATCCTACGAGCAGTACTTC
TRBV19	-	TRBJ2-2	-	CASTIDPSSGSTELFF	TGTGCCAGTACCATAGATCCCTCGTCCGGGTCAACTGAGCTGTTTTTT
TRBV5-1	-	TRBJ1-1	-	CASSRLVGDTEAFF	TGCGCCAGCAGCCGTCTAGTGGGGGACACTGAAGCTTTCTTT
TRBV7-9	-	TRBJ2-1	TRBD1	CARDRGPEYNEQFF	TGTGCCAGAGACAGGGGGCCCGAATACAATGAGCAGTTCTTC
TRBV7-6	once	TRBJ2-5	-	CASSSRETQYF	TGTGCCAGCAGCTCTCGAGAGACCCAGTACTTC
TRBV27	once	TRBJ1-4	-	CASSGGVNNEKLFF	TGTGCCAGCAGCGGGGGGGTGAACAATGAAAAACTGTTTTTT
TRBV28	few	TRBJ1-6	-	CASNLVGESPLHF	TGTGCCAGCAATCTCGTGGGGGAATCACCCCTCCACTTT
TRBV6-1	-	TRBJ1-1	-	CASSEEQENTEAFF	TGTGCCAGCAGTGAAGAACAGGAGAACACTGAAGCTTTCTTT
TRBV11-1	-	TRBJ2-4	-	CASSQLDSSIQYF	TGTGCCAGCAGCCAACTGGACAGTTCGATTCAGTACTTC
TRBV19	-	TRBJ1-1	-	CASSPRVGTEAFF	TGTGCCAGTAGTCCACGGGTGGGGACTGAAGCTTTCTTT
TRBV19	once	TRBJ1-1	TRBD1	CASSPRDRGISTEAFF	TGTGCCAGTAGTCCCCGGGACAGGGGGATTTCCACTGAAGCTTTCTTT
TRBV2	-	TRBJ2-3	-	CASNRFSTDTQYF	TGTGCCAGCAACCGGTTTAGCACAGATACGCAGTATTTT
TRBV5-1	-	TRBJ1-1	-	CASSFLLKNTEAFF	TGCGCCAGCAGCTTTCTCCTCAAGAACACTGAAGCTTTCTTT
TRBV27	-	TRBJ1-2	-	CASSSRRLGGYTF	TGTGCCAGCAGTTCTCGTCGGCTGGGGGGCTACACCTTC
TRBV29-1	few	TRBJ1-3	-	CSVESDTGNTIYF	TGCAGCGTTGAATCCGATACTGGAAACACCATATATTTT
TRBV3-1/TRBV3-2	-	TRBJ2-1	-	CASSQVVAQSSYNEQFF	TGTGCCAGCAGCCAAGTGGTAGCGCAAAGCTCCTACAATGAGCAGTTCTTC
TRBV18	once	TRBJ2-4	-	CASSSPGAKNIQYF	TGTGCCAGCTCATCCCCCGGGGCCAAAAACATTCAGTACTTC
TRBV7-2	-	TRBJ2-7	-	CASSPPRGTDYEQYF	TGTGCCAGCAGCCCTCCACGAGGGACTGACTACGAGCAGTACTTC
TRBV10-3	-	TRBJ2-1	-	CAISGAGGTVYNEQFF	TGTGCCATCAGTGGGGCCGGAGGGACAGTGTACAATGAGCAGTTCTTC
TRBV7-8	-	TRBJ2-5	-	CASSDEMETQYF	TGTGCCAGCAGCGACGAGATGGAGACCCAGTACTTC
TRBV5-5	-	TRBJ2-7	-	CASSLGHVSEQYF	TGTGCCAGCAGCCTAGGACACGTCTCCGAGCAGTACTTC
TRBV7-2	-	TRBJ2-1	TRBD1	CASSLGGGDIQFF	TGTGCCAGCAGCTTAGGAGGGGGCGATATCCAGTTCTTC
TRBV7-2	once	TRBJ1-5	-	CASSLRGGNQPQHF	TGTGCCAGCAGCCTAAGGGGGGGCAATCAGCCCCAGCATTTT
TRBV5-5	-	TRBJ1-1	TRBD1	CASSLEGGQLEAFF	TGTGCCAGCAGCTTGGAGGGGGGACAGCTTGAAGCTTTCTTT
TRBV19	-	TRBJ2-1	-	CASSTAARGEQFF	TGTGCCAGTAGTACGGCAGCCCGAGGTGAGCAGTTCTTC
TRBV19	-	TRBJ2-7	-	CASSIDTTREQYF	TGTGCCAGTAGTATAGATACGACTAGAGAGCAGTACTTC
TRBV7-9	-	TRBJ2-5	-	CASSSRLGAETQYF	TGTGCCAGCAGCTCCCGACTAGGGGCAGAGACCCAGTACTTC
TRBV4-2	-	TRBJ2-6	-	CASSQDQGTGANVLTF	TGTGCCAGCAGCCAAGACCAGGGGACTGGGGCCAACGTCCTGACTTTC
TRBV6-5	few	TRBJ2-3	-	CASSLTGYSTDTQYF	TGTGCCAGCAGTTTGACAGGCTATAGCACAGATACGCAGTATTTT
TRBV28	-	TRBJ2-1	TRBD2	CASRLGTSGPYNEQFF	TGTGCCAGCAGACTCGGGACTAGCGGCCCCTACAATGAGCAGTTCTTC
TRBV11-1	-	TRBJ2-7	-	CASSLAPEYEQYF	TGTGCCAGCAGCTTAGCGCCAGAATACGAGCAGTACTTC
TRBV10-3	-	TRBJ2-1	-	CAIRDYYNEQFF	TGTGCCATCAGAGACTATTACAATGAGCAGTTCTTC